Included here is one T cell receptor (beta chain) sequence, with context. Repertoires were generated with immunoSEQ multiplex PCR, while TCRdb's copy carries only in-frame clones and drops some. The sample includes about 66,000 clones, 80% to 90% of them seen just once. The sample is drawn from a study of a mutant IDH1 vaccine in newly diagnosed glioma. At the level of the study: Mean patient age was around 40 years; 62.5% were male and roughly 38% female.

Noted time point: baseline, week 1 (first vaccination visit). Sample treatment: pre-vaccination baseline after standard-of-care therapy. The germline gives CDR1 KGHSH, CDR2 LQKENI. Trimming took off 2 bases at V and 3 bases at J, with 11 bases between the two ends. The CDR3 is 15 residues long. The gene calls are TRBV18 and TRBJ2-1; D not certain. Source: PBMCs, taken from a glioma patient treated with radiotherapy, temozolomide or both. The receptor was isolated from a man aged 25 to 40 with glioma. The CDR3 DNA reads TGTGCCAGCTCACCAGTGTTAGCCGTCTACAATGAGCAGTTCTTC. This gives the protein CASSPVLAVYNEQFF.